This TCR beta chain is drawn from a study of blood T cell repertoires in COVID-19. Study summary: The origin of the acute and convalescent COVID-19 samples was the United States, Italy and Spain. Sources were T cells, B-cell-depleted T cells, or PBMCs; the material itself was cDNA or gDNA.

TCRdb keeps only in-frame clones here, not all; method: immunoSEQ multiplex PCR. The table shows approximately 130,000 clones, with approximately 84% occurring only once. V lost 2 bases, J lost 12 bases, and 5 bases stayed unmatched. Germline V CDR1 and CDR2: SGDLS, YYNGEE. This CDR3 is 12 amino acids long. The sequenced sample was peripheral blood. V gene TRBV9 combines with J gene TRBJ2-1; 7 bases are shared with TRBD1. The origin of this receptor is a woman aged 45-65 years who had recovered from COVID-19. The CDR3 loop reads CASSVQDRAQFF. CDR3 coding DNA: TGTGCCAGCAGCGTCCAAGACAGGGCGCAGTTCTTC.